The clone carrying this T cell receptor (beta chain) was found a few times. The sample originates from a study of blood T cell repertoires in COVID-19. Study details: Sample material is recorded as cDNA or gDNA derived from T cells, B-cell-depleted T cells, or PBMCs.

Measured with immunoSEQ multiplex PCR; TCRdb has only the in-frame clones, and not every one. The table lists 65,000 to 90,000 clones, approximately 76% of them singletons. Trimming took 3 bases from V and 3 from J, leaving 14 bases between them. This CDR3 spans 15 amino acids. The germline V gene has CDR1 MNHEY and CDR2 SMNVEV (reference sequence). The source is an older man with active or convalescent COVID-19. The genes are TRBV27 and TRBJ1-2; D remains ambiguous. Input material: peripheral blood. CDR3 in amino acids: CASSFAIPNDYGYTF. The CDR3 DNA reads TGTGCCAGCAGTTTCGCGATACCGAATGACTATGGCTACACCTTC.